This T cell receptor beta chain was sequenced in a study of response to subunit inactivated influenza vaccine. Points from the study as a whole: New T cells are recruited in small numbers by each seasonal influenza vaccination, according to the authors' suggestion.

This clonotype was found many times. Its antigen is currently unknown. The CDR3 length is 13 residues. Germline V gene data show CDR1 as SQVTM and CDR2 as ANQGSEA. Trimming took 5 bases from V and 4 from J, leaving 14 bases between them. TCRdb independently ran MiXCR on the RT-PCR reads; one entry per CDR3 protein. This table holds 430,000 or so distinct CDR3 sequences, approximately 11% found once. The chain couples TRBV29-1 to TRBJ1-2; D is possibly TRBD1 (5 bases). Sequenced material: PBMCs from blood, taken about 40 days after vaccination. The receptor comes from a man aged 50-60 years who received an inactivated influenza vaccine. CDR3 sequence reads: CSVLRLGLYGYTF. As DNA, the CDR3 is TGCAGCGTTCTTCGGTTGGGGCTCTATGGCTACACCTTC.